Following are 29 T cell receptor beta chains from one sample sequenced in a study of T cells in Graves' hyperthyroidism and ophthalmopathy. TCR beta CDR3 sequences were amplified from RNA transcripts. RT-PCR in the first round (using the HTBI primer set) targeted the TCR CDR3. A single record per CDR3 protein comes from TCRdb applying MiXCR to the multiplex PCR reads. The sample has hundreds of thousands of distinct CDR3 sequences; around 42% are singletons. Sequenced sample: peripheral blood or thyroid tissue (not recorded which). These receptors all come from a woman aged 18-30 years with Graves' hyperthyroidism.

There are a few counts of this clonotype. The chain recombines TRBV7-9 with TRBJ2-5, with D possibly TRBD2 on 5 matching bases. Between the trimmed V and J ends, which lost 5 bases and 3 bases, there was a span of 16 bases. The CDR3 spans 15 residues. CDR1 and CDR2 (germline): SEHNR, FQNEAQ (reference sequence). The CDR3 loop is CASSQDVATKETQYF. CDR3 bases: TGTGCCAGCAGCCAAGATGTAGCGACTAAAGAGACCCAGTACTTC.

As to this clonotype: This may arise from a read error, as a much more abundant clone is one base away. CDR3 coding DNA: TGTGCCAGCGGCCCCCCACCCCCCAACACCATATATTTT. Its translation is CASGPPPPNTIYF. The V gene is TRBV7-9, the J gene TRBJ1-3, with D unclear. The germline CDR1 and CDR2 sequences are SEHNR and FQNEAQ (reference sequence). The CDR3 is made up of 13 amino acids. V lost 8 bases, J lost 7 bases, and 15 bases lay in between.

The chain employs TRBV2 and TRBJ2-7; D unresolved. This CDR3 is built from 12 residues. Germline V gives CDR1 SNHLY, CDR2 FYNNEI. The germline V and J ends were trimmed by 5 bases and 4 bases, with 9 bases remaining between them. The CDR3 here is CASSTIKYEQYF. The CDR3 nucleotides read TGTGCCAGCAGTACGATTAAGTACGAGCAGTACTTC.

The chain recombines TRBV29-1 with TRBJ2-6; 10 nucleotides align to TRBD1. The CDR3 extends over 17 amino acids. Trimming removed 8 bases from V and 0 bases from J; junction bases left unmatched: 10. Germline V gene sequence: CDR1 SQVTM, CDR2 ANQGSEA. The CDR3 nucleotides read TGCAGCCTGTACCGACAGGGGGCGTTCTCTGGGGCCAACGTCCTGACTTTC. It yields the protein CSLYRQGAFSGANVLTF.

This chain connects TRBV7-2 to TRBJ1-6; 9 bases are shared with TRBD1. The CDR3 runs 17 residues. Trimming took 2 bases from V and 7 from J; bases not matched to a gene: 9. The germline V gene encodes CDR1 SGHTA and CDR2 FQGNSA. The CDR3 DNA follows: TGTGCCAGCAGCTTAACCGAAGGGGGACAGGGAAATTCACCCCTCCACTTT. The encoded protein is CASSLTEGGQGNSPLHF.

This clonotype was seen only a few times. V is TRBV11-1 and J is TRBJ1-1; D perhaps matches TRBD1 (5 bases). The CDR3 is made up of 12 amino acids. CDR1 and CDR2 (germline): SGHAT, FQDESV (reference sequence). V was pared by 5 bases and J by 7 bases, with 11 bases between. The DNA for the CDR3 is TGTGCCAGCAGCCGTACGGGGGTTGAAGCTTTCTTT. As protein: CASSRTGVEAFF.

About this clonotype: A single base separates this from a much larger clone, so it may be a read error. V usage is TRBV24-1 and J usage is TRBJ2-2; D unclear. This CDR3 is built from 13 residues. V was clipped by 5 bases and J by 0 bases, with 3 bases between them. Germline values: CDR1 KGHDR, CDR2 SFDVKD. The chain's CDR3 is CATSGANTGELFF. The CDR3 DNA reads as TGTGCCACCAGTGGGGCGAACACCGGGGAGCTGTTTTTT.

This clonotype was seen more than once but under ten times. An end of the junction does not agree with germline; a read error may underlie this. The V call is TRBV5-1, the J call TRBJ2-5; 9 bases are shared with TRBD2. CDR3 length: 15 residues. Germline-derived CDR1 and CDR2 are SGHRS and YFSETQ. The CDR3 DNA reads as TGTGCCAGCAGCTTGGAGGTAGCGGGAGTGGAGACCCAGTACTTC. Amino acid sequence: CASSLEVAGVETQYF.

This chain connects TRBV19 to TRBJ2-2, with 8 nucleotides matching TRBD2. CDR1 LNHDA and CDR2 SQIVND come from the germline V gene (reference sequence). The CDR3 totals 14 residues. J was trimmed by 5 bases and V by 5 bases; bases with no gene match: 4. Written as DNA, the CDR3 is TGTGCCAGTAGTCCCGGGAGGGCGACCGGGGAGCTGTTTTTT. Translating it yields CASSPGRATGELFF.

This clonotype was recorded a few times. The rearrangement links TRBV12-3 or TRBV12-4 to TRBJ2-7; TRBD2 aligns across 12 bases. With V trimmed by 4 bases and J by 1 base, 5 bases remained unmatched. CDR3 length: 16 residues. DNA of the CDR3: TGTGCCAGCAGTTCAGGGACTAGCGGGCTGTCCTACGAGCAGTACTTC. Translation: CASSSGTSGLSYEQYF.

This clonotype was observed a few times. V is TRBV29-1 and J is TRBJ2-7; 14 bases line up with TRBD2. After removal of 6 bases from V and 7 bases from J, the junction contained 8 bases not matched to a gene. Germline V gene lookup returns CDR1 SQVTM and CDR2 ANQGSEA. The CDR3 spans 14 residues. The CDR3 DNA sequence: TGCAGCGTACAGAAGACTAGCGGGAGGGTAGAGCAGTACTTC. Translating it yields CSVQKTSGRVEQYF.

This clonotype has a count of ten or more. This sequence joins TRBV7-2 and TRBJ1-4, with TRBD1 matching 8 bases. This CDR3 has 13 amino acids. J was trimmed by 8 bases and V by 5 bases; bases with no gene match: 4. CDR1 and CDR2 (germline): SGHTA, FQGNSA. CDR3 amino acids: CASSPRQGEKLFF. The DNA of the CDR3 is TGTGCCAGCAGCCCGCGACAGGGGGAAAAACTGTTTTTT. Based on the CDR3 plus reference TRBV7-2 and TRBJ1-4, the full variable domain is GAGVSQSPSNKVTEKGKDVELRCDPISGHTALYWYRQSLGQGLEFLIYFQGNSAPDKSGLPSDRFSAERTGGSVSTLTIQRTQQEDSAVYLCASSPRQGEKLFFGSGTQLSVL.

This clonotype was detected once. This CDR3 reads CASRPVAGNYGYTF. CDR3 sequence (DNA): TGTGCCAGCAGACCGGTCGCTGGGAACTATGGCTACACCTTC. V and J are TRBV12-3 or TRBV12-4 and TRBJ1-2, with D hard to call. This CDR3 spans 14 amino acids. Trimming left V 6 bases short and J 2 bases short, with 13 bases between.

This clonotype was counted ten times or more. This sequence joins TRBV29-1 and TRBJ1-2, with TRBD1 as a possible D gene (5 bases). The CDR3 contains 13 residues. Trimming removed 6 bases at V and 4 bases at J, with 15 bases between. Germline values: CDR1 SQVTM, CDR2 ANQGSEA. In nucleotides, the CDR3 is TGCAGCGTGGAACCAGGGAGAGGCTATGGCTACACCTTC. It codes for CSVEPGRGYGYTF.

Concerning this clonotype: This sequence may be a read error, since a much larger clone differs from it by one base. The chain links TRBV10-2 to TRBJ2-2, with no clear D. The CDR3 extends over 14 amino acids. With 8 bases removed from V and 0 bases from J, the gap between germline ends came to 10 bases. CDR1 is WSHSY and CDR2 is SAAADI in the germline V gene. The CDR3 here is CASGKAANTGELFF. The CDR3 coding sequence is TGCGCCAGCGGGAAGGCGGCGAACACCGGGGAGCTGTTTTTT.

V usage is TRBV10-3 and J usage is TRBJ2-2; 9 bases are a match to TRBD1. The CDR3 contains 15 residues. Germline CDR1 and CDR2: ENHRY and SYGVKD. Trimming at V came to 5 bases and at J to 5 bases, leaving 6 bases not matched to a gene. CDR3 amino acids: CAISHTGQGTGELFF. The CDR3 coding sequence is TGTGCCATCAGTCACACGGGACAGGGAACCGGGGAGCTGTTTTTT.

This clonotype was seen many times. V and J are TRBV7-2 and TRBJ1-5; D may be TRBD1 (5 bases). V was pared by 5 bases and J by 5 bases, with 16 bases between. Germline CDR1 reads SGHTA; CDR2 reads FQGNSA. The CDR3 has 15 residues. CDR3 protein: CASSRVAGVDQPQHF. CDR3 coding DNA: TGTGCCAGCAGCCGCGTGGCGGGGGTCGATCAGCCCCAGCATTTT. Full variable domain (remainder filled in from reference TRBV7-2 and TRBJ1-5): GAGVSQSPSNKVTEKGKDVELRCDPISGHTALYWYRQSLGQGLEFLIYFQGNSAPDKSGLPSDRFSAERTGGSVSTLTIQRTQQEDSAVYLCASSRVAGVDQPQHFGDGTRLSIL.

CDR3 bases: TGTGCCAGCAGCTCCCAGCCGTGGAGCCACGAGCAGTACTTC. Residues: CASSSQPWSHEQYF. V and J are TRBV7-9 and TRBJ2-7; D remains unclear. Germline CDR1 SEHNR, CDR2 FQNEAQ (reference sequence). There are 14 residues in the CDR3. Trimming removed 4 bases at V and 5 bases at J, with 15 bases between.

The chain joins TRBV20-1 to TRBJ1-6; a possible D gene is TRBD1 (6 bases). The CDR3 contains 14 residues. Looked up from germline, CDR1 is DFQATT and CDR2 is SNEGSKA (reference sequence). Trimming shortened V by 3 bases and J by 6 bases, and 12 bases separated the two germline ends. CDR3 sequence: CSASRTGFNSPLHF. CDR3 bases: TGCAGTGCTAGCCGAACAGGGTTTAATTCACCCCTCCACTTT.

The table lists this clonotype with many counts. The chain combines TRBV24-1 with TRBJ2-5, with D hard to call. The CDR3 has 13 residues. The germline CDR1 and CDR2 sequences are KGHDR and SFDVKD. Trimming took off 0 bases at V and 7 bases at J, with 8 bases between the two ends. The CDR3 DNA follows: TGTGCCACCAGTGATTTGGACCGGGTGACCCAGTACTTC. Its protein is CATSDLDRVTQYF.

The chain recombines TRBV7-9 with TRBJ2-7; 9 nucleotides match TRBD1. The CDR3 has 14 residues. In germline, CDR1 is SEHNR, CDR2 FQNEAQ (reference sequence). V was clipped by 1 base and J by 7 bases; unmatched bases: 5. The CDR3, as DNA: TGTGCCAGCAGCTTAGAACAGGGGGCAAGGGAGCAGTACTTC. This translates into CASSLEQGAREQYF. Based on the CDR3 plus reference TRBV7-9 and TRBJ2-7, the full variable domain is DTGVSQNPRHKITKRGQNVTFRCDPISEHNRLYWYRQTLGQGPEFLTYFQNEAQLEKSRLLSDRFSAERPKGSFSTLEIQRTEQGDSAMYLCASSLEQGAREQYFGPGTRLTVT.

The sample holds many counts of this clonotype. The chain recombines TRBV2 with TRBJ2-5; D remains ambiguous. The CDR3 runs to 12 residues. The germline V and J ends were trimmed by 1 base and 7 bases, with 7 bases remaining between them. Germline CDR1 is SNHLY and CDR2 is FYNNEI. CDR3 DNA sequence: TGTGCCAGCAGTGAAGAAGGTGGGACCCAGTACTTC. Translated: CASSEEGGTQYF.

This chain links TRBV5-1 with TRBJ2-7, with TRBD2 identical over 7 bases. CDR3 length equals 16 residues. V was clipped by 3 bases and J by 5 bases; unmatched bases: 14. In germline, CDR1 is SGHRS, CDR2 YFSETQ. CDR3 in DNA: TGCGCCAGCAGCTCCATTACGTGGGAGGGCCCCGACGAGCAGTACTTC. As protein: CASSSITWEGPDEQYF.

The rearrangement joins TRBV9 to TRBJ1-4, with 7 bases that match TRBD1. The J segment lost 4 bases and the V segment lost 2 bases, leaving 5 bases of the junction unmatched. The CDR3 has 15 amino acids. The germline gives CDR1 SGDLS, CDR2 YYNGEE. The CDR3 loop reads CASSVSGTVNEKLFF. The CDR3 nucleotides are TGTGCCAGCAGCGTCTCCGGGACAGTTAATGAAAAACTGTTTTTT.

This clonotype is a singleton in its sample. The chain has TRBV20-1 and TRBJ2-5; D ambiguous. This CDR3 comprises 10 residues. The germline V gene encodes CDR1 DFQATT and CDR2 SNEGSKA (reference sequence). The CDR3 here is CSWMRETQYF. The CDR3 region has the DNA TGCAGCTGGATGCGGGAGACCCAGTACTTC.

The V and J genes are TRBV7-9 and TRBJ1-2; perhaps TRBD1 as D (5 bases). Deletions cut 7 bases from V and 4 bases from J, with 16 bases between. CDR1 and CDR2 (germline): SEHNR, FQNEAQ (reference sequence). This CDR3 contains 14 residues. CDR3 loop: CASTGGGIIYGYTF. Written as DNA, the CDR3 is TGTGCCAGCACCGGGGGGGGGATTATCTATGGCTACACCTTC.

The chain combines TRBV20-1 with TRBJ1-4; D may be TRBD1 (5 bases). CDR3 length equals 14 residues. The germline gives CDR1 DFQATT, CDR2 SNEGSKA (reference sequence). This CDR3 reads CSAAGRRGNEKLFF. DNA for the CDR3: TGCAGCGCTGCGGGTAGGAGGGGTAATGAAAAACTGTTTTTT.

This chain connects TRBV10-3 to TRBJ1-2, with 8 nucleotides matching TRBD1. Germline-derived CDR1 and CDR2 are ENHRY and SYGVKD. V gave up 4 bases and J gave up 4 bases; unmatched junction bases: 5. The length of the CDR3 is 14 residues. The CDR3 spells CAISGTGTTYGYTF. CDR3 nucleotides: TGTGCCATCAGTGGGACAGGGACTACCTATGGCTACACCTTC.

Only one count was recorded for this clonotype. DNA for the CDR3: TGCGCCAGCAGCGTGGGACTAGCGGGAACCGGGGAGCTGTTTTTT. This encodes CASSVGLAGTGELFF. This chain joins TRBV5-1 and TRBJ2-2; 13 bases align to TRBD2. The CDR3 covers 15 residues. Germline lookup yields CDR1 SGHRS and CDR2 YFSETQ. V lost 4 bases, J lost 5 bases, and 2 bases stayed unmatched.